This is a list of T cell receptor beta chains from one sample in a study of CD8 T cells in ankylosing spondylitis. TCRdb re-analysed the 5' RACE reads in MiXCR, keeping a single row per CDR3 protein. The sample has roughly 86,000 distinct CDR3 sequences, about 9% seen once; the top ten hold over 4.5%. Sequenced input: blood, either unsorted or a sorted T cell fraction (not recorded which). These receptors originate from a male donor with ankylosing spondylitis or in good health (not recorded which). Both conserved end residues are part of each CDR3. The D gene is left open where the match is weak. A row's size may be missing; if present it is once, few, many or a size class.

clone_size	v_call	d_call	cdr3_length	j_call	cdr3_nt	cdr3_aa
many	TRBV20-1	TRBD1	13	TRBJ1-5	TGCAGTGTCGGGACAGGGGAAGATCAGCCCCAGCATTTT	CSVGTGEDQPQHF
many	TRBV12-3/TRBV12-4	.	13	TRBJ1-2	TGTGCCAGCAGTTTAACCAGGAGCTATGGCTACACCTTC	CASSLTRSYGYTF
.	TRBV6-5	TRBD1	12	TRBJ1-1	TGTGCCAGCAGTTCGGGACAGCCAGAAGCTTTCTTT	CASSSGQPEAFF
many	TRBV18	.	14	TRBJ2-3	TGTGCCAGCTCACCAGGGGACCCCACAGATACGCAGTATTTT	CASSPGDPTDTQYF
many	TRBV20-1	.	16	TRBJ1-6	TGCAGTGCTAGAGATCCGGGTCGGCCGGGCAATTCACCCCTCCACTTT	CSARDPGRPGNSPLHF
many	TRBV7-3	.	12	TRBJ2-1	TGTGCCAGCAGCCTCACTAACAATGAGCAGTTCTTC	CASSLTNNEQFF
many	TRBV15	TRBD2	16	TRBJ2-1	TGTGCCACCAGCGGGGCATCGACTAGCGGGAGCGCGGCGCAGTTCTTC	CATSGASTSGSAAQFF
many	TRBV5-1	.	15	TRBJ1-1	TGCGCCAGCAGCCGGATACAGACAGGGAACACTGAAGCTTTCTTT	CASSRIQTGNTEAFF
.	TRBV11-2	.	14	TRBJ2-1	TGTGCCAGCAACCGACTCACTACCGCCACTGAGCAGTTCTTC	CASNRLTTATEQFF
few	TRBV2	TRBD1	14	TRBJ2-7	TGTGCCAGCAGTGGACAGGGGGGCAACTACGAGCAGTACTTC	CASSGQGGNYEQYF
many	TRBV12-3/TRBV12-4	TRBD1	13	TRBJ1-1	TGTGCCAGCAGTCCCCGGACAGGGACCGGAGCTTTCTTT	CASSPRTGTGAFF
.	TRBV20-1	.	15	TRBJ2-3	TGCAGTGCTAGAGATCGGGTCAGGAGCACAGATACGCAGTATTTT	CSARDRVRSTDTQYF
many	TRBV5-1	TRBD2	14	TRBJ2-1	TGCGCCAGCCATGCCGGGACTAGCTCCGCTGAGCAGTTCTTC	CASHAGTSSAEQFF
few	TRBV11-2	.	15	TRBJ2-5	TGTGCCAGCAGCTTAGCCTGGGGCGGGCAAGAGACCCAGTACTTC	CASSLAWGGQETQYF
many	TRBV5-1	TRBD2	19	TRBJ2-1	TGCGCCAGCAGCTACGCGGGACTAGTGGCTCTCCGTAACTACAATGAGCAGTTCTTC	CASSYAGLVALRNYNEQFF
many	TRBV20-1	.	14	TRBJ2-6	TGCAGTGCTAGGGAGGGAGCTGGGGCCAACGTCCTGACTTTC	CSAREGAGANVLTF
many	TRBV20-1	.	16	TRBJ2-3	TGCAGTGCTGACATAACAGTCTCCCACACAGCAGATACGCAGTATTTT	CSADITVSHTADTQYF
many	TRBV7-3	.	15	TRBJ2-5	TGTGCCAGCAGCGTAACCACAGGTTTCCAAGAGACCCAGTACTTC	CASSVTTGFQETQYF
many	TRBV19	TRBD1	12	TRBJ1-1	TGTGCCATTCGACAGGGCGGGGGTGAAGCTTTCTTT	CAIRQGGGEAFF
many	TRBV6-6	TRBD1	12	TRBJ2-7	TGTGCCAGCAGTGGACAGGGGTGGGAGCAGTACTTC	CASSGQGWEQYF
many	TRBV20-1	.	15	TRBJ1-5	TGCAGTGCCCCGTTAGGGGGGCAGAGCAATCAGCCCCAGCATTTT	CSAPLGGQSNQPQHF
many	TRBV11-2	TRBD1	14	TRBJ2-7	TGTGCCAGCAGTTCCGGGACAGGTTACGACGAGCAGTACTTC	CASSSGTGYDEQYF
many	TRBV6-2/TRBV6-3	.	13	TRBJ2-5	TGTGCCAGCAGTCGAACAGGGAGGCAGACCCAGTACTTC	CASSRTGRQTQYF
few	TRBV7-3	.	12	TRBJ2-1	TGTGCCAGCAGCTTAAACTCCGGTTTCCAGTTCTTC	CASSLNSGFQFF
many	TRBV7-9	TRBD2	13	TRBJ2-3	TGTGCCAGCAGTTACAGCGGGGGAGATACGCAGTATTTT	CASSYSGGDTQYF
many	TRBV7-3	.	12	TRBJ2-1	TGTGCCAGCAGCTTCGGTAGCAATGAGCAGTTCTTC	CASSFGSNEQFF
many	TRBV28	.	20	TRBJ2-7	TGTGCCAGCAGTTTCTCCTTCGTGAACATCTCAGGGCCTACGCCCTACGAGCAGTACTTC	CASSFSFVNISGPTPYEQYF
.	TRBV9	.	16	TRBJ2-1	TGTGCCAGCAGCGGACTTACAGGGCCGTACTACAATGAGCAGTTCTTC	CASSGLTGPYYNEQFF
.	TRBV7-8	TRBD1	16	TRBJ1-2	TGTGCCAGCAATAAAGACAGGGGTATCGCCTCGGGTGGCTACACCTTC	CASNKDRGIASGGYTF
many	TRBV12-3/TRBV12-4	.	11	TRBJ2-7	TGTGCCAGCAGTCTCCGGGGCGAGCAGTACTTC	CASSLRGEQYF
few	TRBV19	.	14	TRBJ1-5	TGTGCCAGTAGTATGGACAGCTTTAATCAGCCCCAGCATTTT	CASSMDSFNQPQHF
few	TRBV9	TRBD2	18	TRBJ2-2	TGTGCCAGCAGCGTATCAGCTAGCGGGGGGTCGGTATCCGGGGAGCTGTTTTTT	CASSVSASGGSVSGELFF
many	TRBV20-1	.	14	TRBJ1-1	TGCAGTGCTAGAAGGGGCCTTCAGGGCACTGAAGCTTTCTTT	CSARRGLQGTEAFF
.	TRBV7-9	TRBD2	16	TRBJ2-1	TGTGCCAGCAGCCTCCAGGGAGCGGGGGCGGTGGGAGAGCAGTTCTTC	CASSLQGAGAVGEQFF
many	TRBV7-2	TRBD2	17	TRBJ2-7	TGTGCCAGCAGCCCAACCCTCACTAGCGGGGGCTCCTACGAGCAGTACTTC	CASSPTLTSGGSYEQYF
many	TRBV29-1	TRBD1	13	TRBJ1-1	TGCAGCGTCCCCGGGACAGGGAACACTGAAGCTTTCTTT	CSVPGTGNTEAFF
many	TRBV28	.	13	TRBJ1-1	TGTGCCAGCAGTTTAACGACGAACACTGAAGCTTTCTTT	CASSLTTNTEAFF
few	TRBV5-1	TRBD1	17	TRBJ1-4	TGCGCCAGCAGCTTGGCCTGGGTGGCAGGGGGCCATGAAAAACTGTTTTTT	CASSLAWVAGGHEKLFF
many	TRBV12-3/TRBV12-4	TRBD1	14	TRBJ1-4	TGTGCCAGCAGTTTCAGGGGGGGCAACGAAAAACTGTTTTTT	CASSFRGGNEKLFF
many	TRBV12-3/TRBV12-4	TRBD2	14	TRBJ2-1	TGTGCCAGCAGGCCCACTAGCGGGCGCAATGAGCAGTTCTTC	CASRPTSGRNEQFF
.	TRBV7-2	.	15	TRBJ2-6	TGTGCCAGCAGCTTAGTAGGCTCTGGGGCCAACGTCCTGACTTTC	CASSLVGSGANVLTF
.	TRBV20-1	.	17	TRBJ2-2	TGCAGTGCTAGAGATTGGGTCAGGGGAGACGGCGCCGGGGAGCTGTTTTTT	CSARDWVRGDGAGELFF
many	TRBV5-1	.	16	TRBJ2-2	TGCGCCAGCAGCTTTAGTGCGACTCCGAACACCGGGGAGCTGTTTTTT	CASSFSATPNTGELFF
few	TRBV29-1	TRBD1	14	TRBJ2-7	TGCAGCGTAGCCACGACAGGGGGTTCCTACGAGCAGTACTTC	CSVATTGGSYEQYF
many	TRBV18	.	13	TRBJ2-5	TGTGCCAGCTCACCGCAGTTTCAAGAGACCCAGTACTTC	CASSPQFQETQYF
many	TRBV20-1	.	10	TRBJ2-3	TGCAGATCTTCCTCAGATACGCAGTATTTT	CRSSSDTQYF
.	TRBV27	TRBD2	15	TRBJ2-3	TGTGCCAGCAGTTCATTAGCGGGGTCCACAGATACGCAGTATTTT	CASSSLAGSTDTQYF